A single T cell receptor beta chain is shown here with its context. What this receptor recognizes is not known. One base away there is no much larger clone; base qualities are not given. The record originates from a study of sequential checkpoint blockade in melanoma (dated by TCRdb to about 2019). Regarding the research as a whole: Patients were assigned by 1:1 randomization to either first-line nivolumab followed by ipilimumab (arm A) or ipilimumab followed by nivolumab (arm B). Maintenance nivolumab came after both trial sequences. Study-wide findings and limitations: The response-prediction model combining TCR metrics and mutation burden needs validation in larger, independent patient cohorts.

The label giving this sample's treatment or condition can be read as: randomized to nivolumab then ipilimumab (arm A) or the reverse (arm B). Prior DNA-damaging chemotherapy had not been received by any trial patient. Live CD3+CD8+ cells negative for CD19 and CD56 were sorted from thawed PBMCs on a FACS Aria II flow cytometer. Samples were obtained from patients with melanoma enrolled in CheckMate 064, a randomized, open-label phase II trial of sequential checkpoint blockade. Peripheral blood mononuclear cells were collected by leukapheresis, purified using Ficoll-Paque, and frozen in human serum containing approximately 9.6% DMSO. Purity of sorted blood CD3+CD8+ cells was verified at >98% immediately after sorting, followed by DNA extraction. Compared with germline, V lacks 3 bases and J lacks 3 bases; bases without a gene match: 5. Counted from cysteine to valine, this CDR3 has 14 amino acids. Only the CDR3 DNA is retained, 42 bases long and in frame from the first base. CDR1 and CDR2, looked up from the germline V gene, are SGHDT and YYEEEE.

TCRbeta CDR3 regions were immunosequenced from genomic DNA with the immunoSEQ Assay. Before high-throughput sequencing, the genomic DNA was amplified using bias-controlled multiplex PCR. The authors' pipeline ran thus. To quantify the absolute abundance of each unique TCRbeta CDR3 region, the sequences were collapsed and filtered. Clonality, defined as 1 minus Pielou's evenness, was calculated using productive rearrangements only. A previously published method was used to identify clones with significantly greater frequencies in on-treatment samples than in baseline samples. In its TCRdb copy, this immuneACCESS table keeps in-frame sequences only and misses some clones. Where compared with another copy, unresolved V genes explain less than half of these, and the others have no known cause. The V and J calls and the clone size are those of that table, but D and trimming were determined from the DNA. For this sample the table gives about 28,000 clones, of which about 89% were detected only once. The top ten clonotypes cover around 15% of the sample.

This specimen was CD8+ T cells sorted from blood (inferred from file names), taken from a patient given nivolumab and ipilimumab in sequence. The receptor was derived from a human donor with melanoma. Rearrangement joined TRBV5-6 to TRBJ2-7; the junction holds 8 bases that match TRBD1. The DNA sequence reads TGTGCCAGCAGCTCAACGGACAGGGTCTACGAGCAGTACGTC. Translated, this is CASSSTDRVYEQYV.